Detailed here is one T cell receptor (beta chain). Its antigen is unidentified. The data were obtained in a study of T cell responses to AZD1222 COVID-19 vaccine. Libraries were prepared by immunoSEQ multiplex PCR; TCRdb keeps only in-frame clonotypes and omits some of them. This sample has 200,000 to 300,000 clones, with 85% to 95% found just once. Whole-study results and caveats: No repertoire was sampled before or during the peak T cell response, only after it. White British donors predominated, females outnumbered males, and clonal diversity was possibly underestimated.

With 5 bases clipped from V and 2 bases from J, the junction kept 9 bases outside the gene matches. The CDR3 sequence is 16 residues long. Per the germline V gene, CDR1 is SGHTA and CDR2 is FQGNSA. The sequencing here drew on peripheral blood, taken on day 0 of AZD1222 vaccination. The clonotype was recovered from an adult in good health. The chain combines TRBV7-2 with TRBJ2-3; 8 bases fit TRBD2. The CDR3 reads CASSTQSGGATDTQYF. For the CDR3, the DNA is TGTGCCAGCAGCACCCAGTCGGGGGGGGCCACAGATACGCAGTATTTT.